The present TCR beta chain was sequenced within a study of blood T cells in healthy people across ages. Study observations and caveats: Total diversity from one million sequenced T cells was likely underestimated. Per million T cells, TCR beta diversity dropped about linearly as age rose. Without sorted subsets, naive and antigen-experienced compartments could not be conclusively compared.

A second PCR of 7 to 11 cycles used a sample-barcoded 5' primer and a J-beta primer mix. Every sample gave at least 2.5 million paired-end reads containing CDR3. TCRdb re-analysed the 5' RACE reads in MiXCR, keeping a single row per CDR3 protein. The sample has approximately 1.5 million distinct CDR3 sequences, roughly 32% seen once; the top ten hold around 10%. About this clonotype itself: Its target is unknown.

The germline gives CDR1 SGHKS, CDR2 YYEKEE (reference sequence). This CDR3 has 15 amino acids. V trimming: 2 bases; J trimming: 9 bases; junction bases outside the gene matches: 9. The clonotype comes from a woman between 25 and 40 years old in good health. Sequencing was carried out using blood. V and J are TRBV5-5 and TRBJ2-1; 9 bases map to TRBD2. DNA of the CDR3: TGTGCCAGCAGCTTCCCCCAGCGGGGGGCCGGTGAGCAGTTCTTC. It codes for CASSFPQRGAGEQFF.